The 5 T cell receptor beta chains below were found in one sample sequenced in a study of naive and memory T cell subsets (dated by TCRdb to about 2017). Library creation used UMI-ligation and nested PCR. Sequenced using an Illumina MiSeq. The ligated cDNA was amplified by four rounds of PCR, in which nested alpha and beta constant region primers were used together with the SP2 primer. TCRdb ran its own pipeline on the public reads, namely fastp trimming at Q25 and MiXCR clone calling, and kept in-frame beta chains. A single entry per CDR3 protein holds the most common genes and DNA from its merged rows. This sample has some 26,000 distinct CDR3 sequences in its table, and 4% to 6.5% of those were observed once. 7% to 9% of the sample is held by the ten biggest clonotypes. The study described a robust, sensitive protocol for amplifying, sequencing and analyzing TCRs, using 3' ligation of a UMI-containing oligonucleotide to TCR cDNA.

The sample comprised blood. Every receptor here comes from an adult in good health.

The sample holds many counts of this clonotype. The J gene is TRBJ2-2, the V gene TRBV7-2; TRBD2 might be the D (5 bases). CDR3 length equals 15 residues. Trimming removed 7 bases from V and 5 bases from J, with 17 bases in between. The germline gives CDR1 SGHTA, CDR2 FQGNSA. Written as DNA, the CDR3 is TGTGCCAGCATCTTTGATCCGGGAAATACCGGGGAGCTGTTTTTT. It specifies CASIFDPGNTGELFF.

This clonotype was seen ten or more times. This chain uses TRBV7-6 with TRBJ2-3, with D possibly matching TRBD1 (6 bases). V gave up 5 bases and J gave up 2 bases, with 14 bases separating them. The CDR3 spans 15 residues. Germline V lookup: CDR1 SGHVS, CDR2 FNYEAQ. The CDR3 protein is CASSLTGHATDTQYF. The CDR3 DNA follows: TGTGCCAGCAGCCTAACGGGACATGCCACAGATACGCAGTATTTT.

This clonotype was counted at least ten times. The chain carries TRBV20-1 and TRBJ2-1; 11 bases align to TRBD2. V dropped 3 bases and J dropped 7; count of bases not matched to a gene: 17. CDR1 and CDR2 (germline): DFQATT, SNEGSKA (reference sequence). The CDR3 is made up of 18 amino acids. The CDR3 sequence: CSARKALPVLAGANEQFF. DNA for the CDR3: TGCAGTGCTAGGAAAGCGTTACCGGTACTAGCGGGAGCGAATGAGCAGTTCTTC.

This clonotype was recorded many times. The V call is TRBV7-6, the J call TRBJ2-5; D is possibly TRBD1 (5 bases). Germline V lookup: CDR1 SGHVS, CDR2 FNYEAQ. The ends were cut back, 5 bases at V and 5 bases at J, with 15 bases in the middle. The CDR3 spans 14 residues. The CDR3 DNA follows: TGTGCCAGCAGCCCTTTCTCAGGGTCCGAGACCCAGTACTTC. Residues: CASSPFSGSETQYF.

This rearrangement joins TRBV27 to TRBJ2-1; 11 bases are a match to TRBD2. The V segment lost 0 bases and the J segment 2 bases; nucleotides outside the gene matches: 0. CDR1 MNHEY and CDR2 SMNVEV come from the germline V gene (reference sequence). The CDR3 sequence is 16 residues long. The CDR3 reads CASSLSTSGTYNEQFF. The DNA of the CDR3 is TGTGCCAGCAGTTTATCGACTAGCGGGACCTACAATGAGCAGTTCTTC.